This TCR beta chain appears in the sequencing data of a study of blood T cell repertoires in COVID-19. Germline V gene sequence: CDR1 SGDLS, CDR2 YYNGEE. The CDR3 sequence is 15 residues long. V lost 0 bases, J lost 2 bases, and 10 bases lay in between. Authors' methods: Amplification of reference gene primers provided the estimated nucleated cell counts. Generated by immunoSEQ multiplex PCR, the TCRdb table keeps only in-frame clones and is missing some. Clone size and the V and J calls come from that table; the DNA yielded D and trimming. The data contain around 300,000 clones, roughly nine tenths of them singletons. Only one count was recorded for this clone. During active infection, Seattle patients enrolled and were then monitored through disease.

The chain is built from TRBV9 and TRBJ2-3, with no clear D. The source material was peripheral blood. The receptor comes from a woman in her 30s with COVID-19, enrolled during active disease. This CDR3 reads CASSVVGQVTDTQYF. In DNA form, the CDR3 reads TGTGCCAGCAGCGTAGTCGGTCAGGTCACAGATACGCAGTATTTT.